The present TCR beta chain was sequenced within a study of beta chain features in type 1 diabetes. General study points: Across all four CD4+ subsets, people with type 1 diabetes showed modestly shorter TCRB CDR3s.

In the case of this clone: Its specificity is not known.

A heparinised blood draw that averaged about 100 mL was obtained once from each donor. Naive, central memory, regulatory and stem cell-like memory cells within the CD4+ compartment were sorted using CD45RO/CCR7/CD25/CD127/CD95/CD27. Germline lookup yields CDR1 SGHAT and CDR2 FQNNGV. This CDR3 is 11 amino acids long. Trimming left V 5 bases short and J 6 bases short, with 8 bases between. The sequenced template was cDNA made from the entire isolated RNA. This table comes from immunoSEQ multiplex PCR, and its TCRdb copy is limited to in-frame clones, with some not included. Here the sample spans more than 250,000 clones, around an eighth being singletons.

The TCR originated in a man younger than 40 with type 1 diabetes. Sequencing input: naive CD4+ T cells from blood. The chain employs TRBV11-2 and TRBJ2-7; D is unclear. In DNA form, the CDR3 reads TGTGCCAGCAGCGCCACATTCGAGCAGTACTTC. Translating it yields CASSATFEQYF.